The source of this T cell receptor beta chain is a study of post-analysis software for immune sequencing data. The CDR3 contains 15 residues. Trimming took off 8 bases at V and 0 bases at J, with 14 bases between the two ends. Germline V CDR1 and CDR2: SNHLY, FYNNEI. A word on this clonotype: The antigen remains undetermined.

Overall study results and limits: Higher frequency in patients than in controls was seen for roughly five TRBV segments, with TRBV5-6, TRBV5-1 and TRBV20-1 among them.

Prepared libraries of TCR beta cDNA carried unique molecular identifiers. TCRdb reprocessed the PCR reads via MiXCR and lists one record per CDR3 protein. The table has approximately 730,000 distinct CDR3 sequences, around 42% seen once; the top ten hold roughly 5%. The chain combines TRBV2 with TRBJ2-1; no definite D call. This clonotype was sampled from a girl aged 5-17 years with multiple sclerosis. Sequenced material: blood. CDR3 region: CASSNGMGSYNEQFF. In DNA form, the CDR3 reads TGTGCCAGCTCAAACGGAATGGGCTCCTACAATGAGCAGTTCTTC.